This entry lists 8 T cell receptor beta chains sequenced from one sample in a study of T-cell reconstitution after alpha-beta-depleted transplantation in children. Unique molecular identifiers were used to barcode this TCRbeta library. TCRdb recomputed calls from the PCR reads with MiXCR, one row per CDR3 protein. This repertoire shows 250,000 to 300,000 distinct CDR3 sequences, just over 7.5% found once; its top ten account for 9.1%. No antigen has been assigned to these receptors. Study-level results: T-cell numbers and diversity, one year after transplant, stemmed largely from T cells that were newly produced.

The material was peripheral blood, obtained 360 days after TCRalphabeta/CD19-depleted stem cell transplant. These TCRs come from a female patient aged 2-9 years who had a stem cell transplant for Fanconi anemia, so the T cells may come from the graft donor.

This clonotype was detected ten times or more. The rearrangement joins TRBV20-1 to TRBJ2-5, with 7 bases fitting TRBD2. This CDR3 contains 16 residues. Trimming cost V 2 bases and J 8 bases; bases outside gene matches: 17. The germline V gene encodes CDR1 DFQATT and CDR2 SNEGSKA (reference sequence). CDR3 in amino acids: CSARRGGGTSFGTQYF. CDR3 bases: TGCAGTGCTAGAAGGGGCGGGGGTACGAGTTTTGGCACCCAGTACTTC.

This clonotype was seen repeatedly, ten times or more. This chain connects TRBV5-1 to TRBJ2-1; 7 bases line up with TRBD1. The CDR3 is made up of 15 amino acids. Per germline, CDR1 SGHRS and CDR2 YFSETQ. V lost 6 bases to trimming and J lost 1 base; unmatched junction nucleotides: 7. The chain's CDR3 is CASMKLTGSYNEQFF. The CDR3, as DNA: TGCGCCAGCATGAAGTTGACAGGGTCCTACAATGAGCAGTTCTTC.

In this sample, this clonotype turned up a few times. The CDR3 spells CASSRSSSLSYEQYF. The DNA of the CDR3 is TGTGCCAGCAGCCGGAGTTCCTCACTGAGCTACGAGCAGTACTTC. The chain combines TRBV7-7 with TRBJ2-7, with D uncertain. This CDR3 has 15 residues. Germline V gene lookup returns CDR1 SSHAT and CDR2 FNYEAQ (reference sequence). Trimming pared 5 bases from V and 3 bases from J, leaving 17 bases between.

This clonotype showed up just a few times. The chain employs TRBV6-6 and TRBJ1-2; no reliable D call. The V end lost 6 bases, the J end lost 7 bases, and 15 bases lay between the germline ends. The CDR3 extends over 13 amino acids. CDR1 MNHNY and CDR2 SVGAGI come from the germline V gene (reference sequence). The DNA for the CDR3 is TGTGCCAGCAGCCCTACAAAGGAGGGTGGCTACACCTTC. This sequence encodes CASSPTKEGGYTF.

The rearrangement uses TRBV3-1 and TRBJ1-1, with TRBD1 as a possible D gene (6 bases). CDR1 LGHDT and CDR2 YNNKEL come from the germline V gene (reference sequence). The CDR3 length is 15 residues. The germline V and J ends were trimmed by 0 bases and 4 bases, with 12 bases remaining between them. The CDR3 sequence is CASSQDGGAGTEAFF. In nucleotides, the CDR3 is TGTGCCAGCAGCCAAGATGGGGGCGCCGGCACTGAAGCTTTCTTT.

This chain connects TRBV7-9 to TRBJ2-5, with 12 nucleotides matching TRBD1. Germline CDR1 reads SEHNR; CDR2 reads FQNEAQ (reference sequence). The V segment lost 1 base and the J segment 5 bases; nucleotides outside the gene matches: 8. The CDR3 has 17 amino acids. Here the CDR3 reads CASSLGWGQGARETQYF. Written as DNA, the CDR3 is TGTGCCAGCAGCTTAGGTTGGGGACAGGGGGCGCGGGAGACCCAGTACTTC.

This clonotype was detected many times. The gene calls are TRBV7-2 and TRBJ2-2; D is uncertain. CDR1 is SGHTA, CDR2 FQGNSA, per germline. This CDR3 is 15 amino acids long. Trimming shortened V by 1 base and J by 6 bases, and 12 bases separated the two germline ends. The CDR3 DNA sequence: TGTGCCAGCAGCTTAGTTTCTCAGTTCGCCGGGGAGCTGTTTTTT. Translating gives CASSLVSQFAGELFF. The full variable domain, rest sourced from reference TRBV7-2 and TRBJ2-2, is GAGVSQSPSNKVTEKGKDVELRCDPISGHTALYWYRQSLGQGLEFLIYFQGNSAPDKSGLPSDRFSAERTGGSVSTLTIQRTQQEDSAVYLCASSLVSQFAGELFFGEGSRLTVL.

This clonotype was seen repeatedly, ten times or more. The chain employs TRBV7-6 and TRBJ1-1; 8 bases are shared with TRBD1. Germline assignment: CDR1 SGHVS and CDR2 FNYEAQ. This CDR3 has 15 amino acids. V lost 4 bases and J lost 0; bases outside the gene matches: 4. In DNA form, the CDR3 reads TGTGCCAGCAGCTCCTGGACAGGGCTGAACACTGAAGCTTTCTTT. Amino acid sequence: CASSSWTGLNTEAFF.